This T cell receptor beta chain was captured by sequencing in a study of T cell responses to AZD1222 COVID-19 vaccine. Whole-study findings and limits: Baseline serostatus was positive in only six AZD1222 recipients.

As concerns this clone: Antigen specificity is unknown.

Some clones are missing from TCRdb's copy, which holds only in-frame ones; the method was immunoSEQ multiplex PCR. The data hold 180,000 or so clones, with approximately 93% observed a single time. This receptor was identified in an adult who received the AZD1222 COVID-19 vaccine. This specimen was peripheral blood, taken 28 days after the second AZD1222 dose.

DNA of the CDR3: TGTGCCAGCAGCCTCCGGCCTACAGATACGCAGTATTTT. It codes for CASSLRPTDTQYF. The rearrangement uses TRBV5-5 and TRBJ2-3; D unresolved. Trimming shortened V by 4 bases and J by 3 bases, and 9 bases separated the two germline ends. CDR1 is SGHKS, CDR2 YYEKEE, per germline (reference sequence). There are 13 residues in the CDR3.